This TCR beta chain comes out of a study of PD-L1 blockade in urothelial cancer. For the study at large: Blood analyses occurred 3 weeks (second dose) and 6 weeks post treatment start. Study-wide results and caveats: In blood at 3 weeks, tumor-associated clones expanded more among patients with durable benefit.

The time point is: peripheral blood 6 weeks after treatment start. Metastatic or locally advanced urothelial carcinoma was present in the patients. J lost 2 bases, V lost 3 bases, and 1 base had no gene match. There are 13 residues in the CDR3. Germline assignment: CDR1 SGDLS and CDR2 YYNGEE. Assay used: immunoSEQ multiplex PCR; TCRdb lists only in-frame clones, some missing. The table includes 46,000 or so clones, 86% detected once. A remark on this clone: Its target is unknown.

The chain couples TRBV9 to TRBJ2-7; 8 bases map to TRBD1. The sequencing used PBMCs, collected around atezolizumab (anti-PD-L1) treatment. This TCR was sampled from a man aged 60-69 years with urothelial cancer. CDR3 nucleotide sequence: TGTGCCAGCAGCGGGACAGGGACCTACGAGCAGTACTTC. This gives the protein CASSGTGTYEQYF.